These 15 T cell receptor beta chains were sequenced from one sample in a study of cytomegalovirus exposure and HLA in healthy donors. With 60 Vbeta and 13 Jbeta primers, the PCR was carried out. TCRdb's copy holds only in-frame clones and misses some; the assay was immunoSEQ multiplex PCR. The table records more than 75,000 clones, around 80% of them present only once. The sequenced sample consisted of PBMCs. The source is a man aged 25 to 40 in good health and CMV-seronegative.

The CDR3 loop is CASRGGGETQYF. The CDR3 DNA reads TGTGCCAGCAGGGGCGGGGGGGAGACCCAGTACTTC. The chain combines TRBV2 with TRBJ2-5; TRBD2 matches 8 bases. This CDR3 is built from 12 residues. After removal of 6 bases from V and 5 bases from J, the junction contained 2 bases not matched to a gene. Germline lookup yields CDR1 SNHLY and CDR2 FYNNEI.

V is TRBV9 and J is TRBJ1-4, with D unclear. The CDR3 length is 15 residues. Trimming left V 3 bases short and J 0 bases short, with 9 bases between. CDR1 and CDR2 from the germline V gene are SGDLS and YYNGEE. CDR3 DNA: TGTGCCAGCAGCGCTACAGTTGCAACTAATGAAAAACTGTTTTTT. Translated, it gives CASSATVATNEKLFF.

By sample share, this clone is medium-sized (0.01 to 0.1%). The rearrangement joins TRBV6-4 to TRBJ2-3, with TRBD2 identical over 10 bases. Germline trimming cut 2 bases from V and 1 base from J; bases unmatched to any gene: 0. The CDR3 covers 15 residues. The V gene's germline CDR1 is MRHNA and CDR2 SNTAGT. In nucleotides, the CDR3 is TGTGCCAGCAGTGACGGGACTAGCGGCACAGATACGCAGTATTTT. The encoded protein is CASSDGTSGTDTQYF.

The chain joins TRBV7-9 to TRBJ1-1; D gene unclear. Germline V gene lookup returns CDR1 SEHNR and CDR2 FQNEAQ (reference sequence). V gave up 6 bases and J gave up 3 bases, with 11 bases separating them. The length of the CDR3 is 13 residues. The CDR3: CASRLVRDTEAFF. For the CDR3, the DNA is TGTGCCAGCAGACTCGTTCGGGACACTGAAGCTTTCTTT.

The chain combines TRBV11-2 with TRBJ2-6; D is ambiguous. V shed 2 bases and J shed 0 bases, with 8 bases lying between them. Germline loops: CDR1 SGHAT, CDR2 FQNNGV. This CDR3 is 16 amino acids long. The DNA of the CDR3 is TGTGCCAGCAGCTTATGGAGAAGCTCTGGGGCCAACGTCCTGACTTTC. Its translation is CASSLWRSSGANVLTF.

The chain couples TRBV18 to TRBJ2-4, with TRBD1 as a possible D gene (5 bases). This CDR3 spans 15 amino acids. V was cut by 3 bases and J by 2 bases, with 11 bases left in between. Germline CDR1 and CDR2: KGHSH and LQKENI. The CDR3 nucleotides are TGTGCCAGCTCACCTCCAGGGTTCCCCAAAAACATTCAGTACTTC. This gives the protein CASSPPGFPKNIQYF.

V and J are TRBV4-2 and TRBJ1-5, with D possibly matching TRBD1 (6 bases). The length of the CDR3 is 14 residues. Trimming stripped 1 base from V and 7 bases from J, with 11 bases between. Germline-derived CDR1 and CDR2 are LGHNA and YNFKEQ. DNA of the CDR3: TGTGCCAGCAGCCAAGCTACAGGGAGCCAGCCCCAGCATTTT. This encodes CASSQATGSQPQHF.

The gene calls are TRBV11-2 and TRBJ2-4, with D possibly matching TRBD2 (6 bases). Trimming shortened V by 6 bases and J by 7 bases, and 16 bases separated the two germline ends. Germline V gene sequence: CDR1 SGHAT, CDR2 FQNNGV. The CDR3 loop spans 14 amino acids. The CDR3 protein is CASRPWGDINIQYF. The CDR3 region has the DNA TGTGCCAGCAGGCCTTGGGGGGATATTAACATTCAGTACTTC.

V is TRBV27 and J is TRBJ2-3; a possible D gene is TRBD2 (5 bases). CDR1 and CDR2 from the germline V gene are MNHEY and SMNVEV (reference sequence). The germline V and J ends were trimmed by 8 bases and 2 bases, with 17 bases remaining between them. The length of the CDR3 is 15 residues. This CDR3 is CASWRSGSATDTQYF. Written as DNA, the CDR3 is TGTGCCAGCTGGAGGAGCGGATCAGCCACAGATACGCAGTATTTT.

This clone was observed a handful of times. This chain connects TRBV5-1 to TRBJ1-3; D gene uncertain. CDR1 and CDR2 (germline): SGHRS, YFSETQ. The length of the CDR3 is 13 residues. V lost 5 bases and J lost 0, with 6 bases in between. CDR3: CASRRVSGNTIYF. The CDR3 coding sequence is TGCGCCAGCAGAAGAGTCTCTGGAAACACCATATATTTT.

The V gene is TRBV12-2, the J gene TRBJ2-1; the table's D gene call, TRBD2, was not cross checked with the DNA. TRBV12-2 is termed a pseudogene. CDR3 length: 17 residues. Here the CDR3 reads CASRYEPVHLADNEQFF. CDR3 nucleotides: TGTGCAAGTCGCTATGAACCGGTTCACCTAGCGGACAATGAGCAGTTCTTC.

V gene TRBV19 combines with J gene TRBJ1-6; 7 positions agree with TRBD1. The CDR3 has 14 residues. In germline, CDR1 is LNHDA, CDR2 SQIVND (reference sequence). Trimming at V came to 3 bases and at J to 5 bases, leaving 1 base not matched to a gene. In nucleotides, the CDR3 is TGTGCCAGTAGTATCAGGGGGGATAATTCACCCCTCCACTTT. It specifies CASSIRGDNSPLHF.

The chain links TRBV28 to TRBJ2-7, with a tentative D call TRBD1 (6 bases). V was pared by 8 bases and J by 0 bases, with 20 bases between. CDR1 and CDR2 from the germline V gene are MDHEN and SYDVKM. The CDR3 spans 16 residues. CDR3 in amino acids: CASGSGQFEFSYEQYF. The CDR3 bases are TGTGCCAGCGGCTCGGGACAATTTGAATTCTCCTACGAGCAGTACTTC.

This chain joins TRBV11-2 and TRBJ2-7; D not certain. The CDR3 has 16 amino acids. Germline V gene lookup returns CDR1 SGHAT and CDR2 FQNNGV. Trimming pared 5 bases from V and 4 bases from J, leaving 21 bases between. The CDR3 DNA is TGTGCCAGCAGCACAAACATAGCTGACCCCCCTTACGAGCAGTACTTC. Its translation is CASSTNIADPPYEQYF. The full variable domain, rest sourced from reference TRBV11-2 and TRBJ2-7, is EAGVAQSPRYKIIEKRQSVAFWCNPISGHATLYWYQQILGQGPKLLIQFQNNGVVDDSQLPKDRFSAERLKGVDSTLKIQPAKLEDSAVYLCASSTNIADPPYEQYFGPGTRLTVT.

This chain uses TRBV18 with TRBJ1-4, with a possible D match to TRBD1 (6 bases). Germline CDR1 reads KGHSH; CDR2 reads LQKENI. Trimming removed 1 base from V and 2 bases from J, with 8 bases in between. This CDR3 spans 15 amino acids. CDR3 protein: CASSPQGGTNEKLFF. The CDR3 DNA is TGTGCCAGCTCACCACAGGGGGGGACTAATGAAAAACTGTTTTTT.